Presented here are 20 T cell receptor beta chains from one specimen sequenced in a study of T cell changes during pregnancy in multiple sclerosis. Some clones are missing from TCRdb's copy, which holds only in-frame ones; the method was immunoSEQ multiplex PCR. The data contain about 42,000 clones, less than 90% of them singletons. The specimen was CD4+ T cells from peripheral blood mononuclear cells, collected before pregnancy. These receptor sequences come from a female donor with multiple sclerosis, enrolled in a pregnancy study.

The chain links TRBV6-1 to TRBJ1-1; TRBD1 aligns across 9 bases. CDR1 is MNHNS and CDR2 is SASEGT in the germline V gene. Trimming at V came to 10 bases and at J to 1 base, leaving 10 bases not matched to a gene. There are 15 residues in the CDR3. The CDR3 coding sequence is TGTGCCACACGACCGATGACAGGGGGGAACACTGAAGCTTTCTTT. Its translation is CATRPMTGGNTEAFF.

The chain's CDR3 is CASSATGTSGSYEQYF. Here the CDR3 DNA reads TGTGCCAGCAGCGCGACCGGGACTAGCGGATCCTACGAGCAGTACTTC. The gene calls are TRBV7-9 and TRBJ2-7, with 11 positions matching TRBD2. After removal of 5 bases from V and 1 base from J, the junction contained 7 bases not matched to a gene. Germline V gene sequence: CDR1 SEHNR, CDR2 FQNEAQ (reference sequence). This CDR3 contains 16 residues.

The chain employs TRBV11-3 and TRBJ2-5; a weak D match, TRBD1 (5 bases). This CDR3 has 14 amino acids. V lost 0 bases and J lost 2, with 7 bases in between. The germline CDR1 and CDR2 sequences are SGHNT and YENEEA. CDR3 region: CASSLDRQQETQYF. CDR3 nucleotide sequence: TGTGCCAGCAGCTTAGACCGACAGCAAGAGACCCAGTACTTC.

The chain has TRBV5-6 and TRBJ2-7; maybe TRBD2 (5 bases). V was pared by 5 bases and J by 5 bases, with 20 bases between. The CDR3 is made up of 15 amino acids. CDR1 and CDR2 from the germline V gene are SGHDT and YYEEEE. CDR3 coding DNA: TGTGCCAGCAGAGCTTGGGATTTGGGGAGCGACGAGCAGTACTTC. The encoded protein is CASRAWDLGSDEQYF. Filled out from reference TRBV5-6 and TRBJ2-7, the complete variable domain reads DAGVTQSPTHLIKTRGQQVTLRCSPKSGHDTVSWYQQALGQGPQFIFQYYEEEERQRGNFPDRFSGHQFPNYSSELNVNALLLGDSALYLCASRAWDLGSDEQYFGPGTRLTVT.

This chain joins TRBV14 and TRBJ1-4; no firm D call. Germline V gene data show CDR1 as SGHDN and CDR2 as FVKESK. The CDR3 sequence is 14 residues long. V gave up 8 bases and J gave up 0 bases, with 10 bases separating them. CDR3 nucleotide sequence: TGTGCCAGCTCCGTTCGTGCAACTAATGAAAAACTGTTTTTT. This sequence encodes CASSVRATNEKLFF.

This chain joins TRBV7-6 and TRBJ1-6; D is possibly TRBD1 (5 bases). The CDR3 consists of 15 residues. V was cut by 5 bases and J by 8 bases, with 16 bases left in between. The germline V gene encodes CDR1 SGHVS and CDR2 FNYEAQ. Here the CDR3 reads CASSPTGGGDSPLHF. CDR3 nucleotides: TGTGCCAGCAGCCCCACTGGGGGAGGTGATTCACCCCTCCACTTT.

J is TRBJ2-3 and V is TRBV7-9; TRBD2 is a possible D gene (7 bases). Germline loops: CDR1 SEHNR, CDR2 FQNEAQ (reference sequence). The length of the CDR3 is 15 residues. V lost 5 bases, J lost 2 bases, and 14 bases lay in between. CDR3 in amino acids: CASSRSGDYTDTQYF. CDR3 DNA: TGTGCCAGCAGCCGATCAGGGGACTACACAGATACGCAGTATTTT.

V gene TRBV13 combines with J gene TRBJ2-6, with D possibly being TRBD1 (5 bases). The CDR3 spans 18 residues. The germline V gene encodes CDR1 PRHDT and CDR2 FYEKMQ (reference sequence). Trimming removed 5 bases from V and 0 bases from J, with 17 bases in between. CDR3 DNA: TGTGCCAGCAGCCAAAGGGGCCGTCGGAACTCTGGGGCCAACGTCCTGACTTTC. This sequence encodes CASSQRGRRNSGANVLTF.

This clone is a singleton in its sample. The chain couples TRBV5-1 to TRBJ2-3; 7 nucleotides line up with TRBD1. The germline V gene has CDR1 SGHRS and CDR2 YFSETQ. CDR3 size: 14 residues. The V and J ends lost 7 bases and 0 bases, in that order; junction bases with no gene match: 5. The CDR3 DNA is TGCGCCAGCCACCGACAGGGTAGCACAGATACGCAGTATTTT. Protein: CASHRQGSTDTQYF.

J is TRBJ2-5 and V is TRBV2, with D maybe TRBD1 (6 bases). Germline-derived CDR1 and CDR2 are SNHLY and FYNNEI. Trimming removed 4 bases at V and 4 bases at J, with 16 bases between. The CDR3 consists of 15 residues. This chain's CDR3 is CASSARGWEGETQYF. CDR3 nucleotides: TGTGCCAGCAGTGCCAGGGGATGGGAAGGAGAGACCCAGTACTTC.

This chain uses TRBV2 with TRBJ2-7; D is ambiguous. V lost 2 bases to trimming and J lost 4 bases, with 15 bases between them. Per the germline V gene, CDR1 is SNHLY and CDR2 is FYNNEI. CDR3 length: 15 amino acids. CDR3 sequence: CASSENLRTWYEQYF. CDR3 nucleotides: TGTGCCAGCAGTGAAAACCTCAGAACGTGGTACGAGCAGTACTTC.

The chain couples TRBV18 to TRBJ1-2; TRBD1 aligns across 9 bases. CDR3 length: 13 amino acids. Germline values: CDR1 KGHSH, CDR2 LQKENI. The trim removed 2 bases at V and 6 bases at J, leaving 1 base unmatched. In DNA form, the CDR3 reads TGTGCCAGCTCACCAAGGGACAGGGATGGCTACACCTTC. This encodes CASSPRDRDGYTF.

V is TRBV15 and J is TRBJ1-2; no firm D call. Germline CDR1 and CDR2: LNHNV and YYDKDF (reference sequence). Trimming shortened V by 0 bases and J by 5 bases, and 7 bases separated the two germline ends. The CDR3 spans 13 residues. CDR3 protein: CATSREYYYGYTF. As DNA, the CDR3 is TGTGCCACCAGCAGAGAATATTATTATGGCTACACCTTC.

The chain combines TRBV5-1 with TRBJ2-7; 7 bases are a match to TRBD2. CDR3 length: 14 amino acids. The germline CDR1 and CDR2 sequences are SGHRS and YFSETQ. Germline trimming cut 0 bases from V and 4 bases from J; bases unmatched to any gene: 4. The DNA of the CDR3 is TGCGCCAGCAGCTTGGGGACTAGTATTTACGAGCAGTACTTC. Translated: CASSLGTSIYEQYF.

V and J are TRBV30 and TRBJ1-1, with D unclear. The germline gives CDR1 GTSNPN, CDR2 SVGIG (reference sequence). Trimming pared 4 bases from V and 1 base from J, leaving 10 bases between. The CDR3 totals 13 residues. CDR3 region: CAWTPGPNTEAFF. The DNA for the CDR3 is TGTGCCTGGACTCCGGGTCCGAACACTGAAGCTTTCTTT. The full variable domain, rest sourced from reference TRBV30 and TRBJ1-1, is SQTIHQWPATLVQPVGSPLSLECTVEGTSNPNLYWYRQAAGRGLQLLFYSVGIGQISSEVPQNLSASRPQDRQFILSSKKLLLSDSGFYLCAWTPGPNTEAFFGQGTRLTVV.

This chain links TRBV18 with TRBJ2-3, with a tentative D call TRBD1 (5 bases). In germline, CDR1 is KGHSH, CDR2 LQKENI. The ends were cut back, 4 bases at V and 3 bases at J, with 11 bases in the middle. This CDR3 spans 14 amino acids. CDR3 protein: CASSLRQGTDTQYF. The CDR3 region has the DNA TGTGCCAGCTCACTTCGGCAGGGAACAGATACGCAGTATTTT.

The J gene is TRBJ1-5, the V gene TRBV28, with 8 bases matching TRBD1. This CDR3 contains 14 residues. The V gene's germline CDR1 is MDHEN and CDR2 SYDVKM. V gave up 5 bases and J gave up 6 bases; unmatched junction bases: 6. The CDR3 is CASSIGQGGQPQHF. DNA of the CDR3: TGTGCCAGCAGTATTGGACAGGGAGGTCAGCCCCAGCATTTT.

This sequence joins TRBV4-2 and TRBJ2-2, with 8 bases matching TRBD2. The CDR3 covers 16 residues. V was pared by 1 base and J by 0 bases, with 1 base of the junction left unmatched. CDR1 and CDR2 from the germline V gene are LGHNA and YNFKEQ. Written as DNA, the CDR3 is TGTGCCAGCAGCCAAGGAGCGGGGGCGAACACCGGGGAGCTGTTTTTT. Translation gives CASSQGAGANTGELFF.

The J gene is TRBJ1-6, the V gene TRBV21-1; TRBD1 reflects the table's D call only, with no check against the DNA. TRBV21-1 is assigned pseudogene status. This CDR3 is built from 21 residues. The CDR3 protein is CASSPRGGGQGGCSYNSPLHF. DNA for the CDR3: TGTGCCAGCAGCCCCCGAGGCGGGGGACAGGGAGGGTGCTCCTATAATTCACCCCTCCACTTT.

CDR3 region: CASSALFQGAGELFF. The DNA for the CDR3 is TGTGCCAGCAGCGCGCTTTTCCAGGGGGCCGGGGAGCTGTTTTTT. The rearrangement joins TRBV11-2 to TRBJ2-2; 7 nucleotides line up with TRBD1. Unmatched junction bases numbered 9, after V lost 5 bases and J lost 6 bases. The CDR3 has 15 amino acids. Germline V lookup: CDR1 SGHAT, CDR2 FQNNGV.